This T cell receptor (beta chain) stems from a study of shared clonotypes between healthy human individuals. The germline V gene has CDR1 SGHDT and CDR2 YYEEEE. Trimming pared 2 bases from V and 6 bases from J, leaving 17 bases between. This CDR3 contains 15 residues. Libraries were prepared by immunoSEQ multiplex PCR; TCRdb keeps only in-frame clonotypes and omits some of them. This table has around 550,000 clones, 85% to 95% appearing once. Terminally differentiated effector memory CD45RA+ cells were left out of the naive CD8 fraction, which was CD45RO-negative and positively selected for CCR7. The sample taken for sequencing was naive CD8+ T cells sorted from blood. The clonotype was recovered from a woman younger than 45 in good health. V is TRBV5-6 and J is TRBJ2-5, with D uncertain. The chain's CDR3 is CASSFAGDGTKTQYF. The CDR3 DNA follows: TGTGCCAGCAGCTTCGCAGGAGACGGTACGAAGACCCAGTACTTC.